This T cell receptor (beta chain) is drawn from a study of T cells in Graves' hyperthyroidism and ophthalmopathy. Study-wide results and limits: Model predictions of ophthalmopathy came a median roughly 6.7 months before onset. Classification by a 13 V-J model distinguished ophthalmopathy from stable hyperthyroidism.

Not enrolled were patients with uncontrolled infection, other autoimmune disease, pregnancy or lactation. In its sample, this clonotype was seen many times. Its antigen is not identified. The TCR beta CDR3 regions underwent amplification using RNA transcripts as the source. The study used the HTBI primer set for a first-round RT-PCR of the TCR CDR3. TCRdb passed the multiplex PCR reads through MiXCR, listing each CDR3 protein once. The data show about 580,000 distinct CDR3 sequences, 46% seen once. J was trimmed by 0 bases and V by 4 bases; bases with no gene match: 8. Germline values: CDR1 LNHDA, CDR2 SQIVND (reference sequence). The CDR3 length is 16 residues.

The V call is TRBV19, the J call TRBJ1-1; 7 nucleotides match TRBD1. Sequencing was carried out using peripheral blood or thyroid tissue (not recorded which). The sequence was collected from a young woman with Graves' hyperthyroidism. CDR3 sequence: CASSTTGEVMNTEAFF. CDR3 DNA sequence: TGTGCCAGTAGTACCACAGGGGAAGTGATGAACACTGAAGCTTTCTTT.